The entry below describes one T cell receptor (beta chain). These data belong to a study of technical replicates of blood from a handful of donors. The method was immunoSEQ multiplex PCR; TCRdb's version includes in-frame clones alone and lacks a portion of them. The sample has about 99,000 clones; roughly 96% are singletons. This CDR3 has 15 residues. J was trimmed by 5 bases and V by 3 bases; bases with no gene match: 7. Germline-derived CDR1 and CDR2 are SGHNT and YENEEA. This TCR was recovered from a human donor in good health. The sequencing input was T cells isolated from PBMCs. The V call is TRBV11-3, the J call TRBJ2-5, with 9 bases that match TRBD1. The CDR3 is CASSFNRGRRETQYF. The CDR3 DNA follows: TGTGCCAGCAGCTTCAACAGGGGGCGCCGCGAGACCCAGTACTTC.